This passage covers 11 T cell receptor beta chains from one sample sequenced in a study of blood T cell repertoires in COVID-19. The table came from immunoSEQ multiplex PCR; TCRdb's copy has only in-frame clones and leaves some out. The sample has some 250,000 clones, 82% seen once. Sequencing input: peripheral blood. The receptors derive from a woman aged 60-75 years with active or convalescent COVID-19.

The rearrangement joins TRBV6-1 to TRBJ1-2, with 9 bases matching TRBD1. Trimming removed 2 bases from V and 0 bases from J; junction bases left unmatched: 7. Germline lookup yields CDR1 MNHNS and CDR2 SASEGT. CDR3 length: 17 residues. In DNA form, the CDR3 reads TGTGCCAGCAGTGAAAAGGACAGGGGAGTGGCTAACTATGGCTACACCTTC. It is translated as CASSEKDRGVANYGYTF.

The rearrangement joins TRBV5-1 to TRBJ1-6, with a possible D match to TRBD1 (5 bases). The CDR3 is 14 residues long. Germline V gene data show CDR1 as SGHRS and CDR2 as YFSETQ. V was pared by 4 bases and J by 8 bases, with 13 bases between. The CDR3 sequence: CASSVDGGDSPLHF. For the CDR3, the DNA is TGCGCCAGCAGCGTGGACGGAGGGGATTCACCCCTCCACTTT. The full variable domain, rest sourced from reference TRBV5-1 and TRBJ1-6, is KAGVTQTPRYLIKTRGQQVTLSCSPISGHRSVSWYQQTPGQGLQFLFEYFSETQRNKGNFPGRFSGRQFSNSRSEMNVSTLELGDSALYLCASSVDGGDSPLHFGNGTRLTVT.

The chain couples TRBV25-1 to TRBJ2-3, with 7 bases fitting TRBD2. The V gene's germline CDR1 is MGHDK and CDR2 SYGVNS. The CDR3 covers 17 residues. Trimming took 5 bases from V and 2 from J; bases not matched to a gene: 13. The CDR3 bases are TGTGCCAGCAGTAACCTGCGCGGGGGACCTCTCACAGATACGCAGTATTTT. The encoded protein is CASSNLRGGPLTDTQYF.

In this sample, this clone turned up once. The chain links TRBV6-1 to TRBJ1-1; 8 positions agree with TRBD1. The CDR3 is made up of 14 amino acids. Trimming at V came to 5 bases and at J to 6 bases, leaving 8 bases not matched to a gene. CDR1 is MNHNS, CDR2 SASEGT, per germline. CDR3 region: CASSSQGAGAEAFF. The CDR3, as DNA: TGTGCCAGCAGTTCCCAGGGGGCGGGGGCTGAAGCTTTCTTT.

This chain joins TRBV11-3 and TRBJ2-1; no reliable D call. CDR1 is SGHNT and CDR2 is YENEEA in the germline V gene. CDR3 length equals 17 residues. V was cut by 1 base and J by 2 bases, with 15 bases left in between. CDR3 in amino acids: CASSLGPLSGAYNEQFF. CDR3 DNA: TGTGCCAGCAGCTTAGGCCCGCTGTCCGGAGCCTACAATGAGCAGTTCTTC.

The chain combines TRBV6-5 with TRBJ2-7; 7 nucleotides align to TRBD1. After removal of 6 bases from V and 5 bases from J, the junction contained 10 bases not matched to a gene. The CDR3 extends over 14 amino acids. From germline, CDR1 is MNHEY and CDR2 SVGAGI. CDR3 protein: CASRWRQGTNEQYF. In DNA form, the CDR3 reads TGTGCCAGCAGGTGGCGACAGGGAACAAACGAGCAGTACTTC.

The rearrangement links TRBV19 to TRBJ1-4; no clear D. Germline V gives CDR1 LNHDA, CDR2 SQIVND (reference sequence). Between the trimmed V and J ends, which lost 4 bases and 4 bases, there was a span of 7 bases. CDR3 length equals 13 residues. The CDR3 is CASSTGDNEKLFF. Written as DNA, the CDR3 is TGTGCCAGTAGTACCGGGGATAATGAAAAACTGTTTTTT.

This chain connects TRBV18 to TRBJ1-1; D perhaps matches TRBD1 (6 bases). Germline V CDR1 and CDR2: KGHSH, LQKENI. V dropped 8 bases and J dropped 1 base, with 11 bases sitting between them. The CDR3 spans 13 residues. CDR3 residues: CASTVTGNTEAFF. The CDR3 nucleotides read TGTGCCAGCACAGTGACAGGGAACACTGAAGCTTTCTTT. The whole variable domain, filled in from reference TRBV18 and TRBJ1-1, reads NAGVMQNPRHLVRRRGQEARLRCSPMKGHSHVYWYRQLPEEGLKFMVYLQKENIIDESGMPKERFSAEFPKEGPSILRIQQVVRGDSAAYFCASTVTGNTEAFFGQGTRLTVV.

This clone is categorized as large. This chain links TRBV5-4 with TRBJ1-1; TRBD1 matches 10 bases. Germline loops: CDR1 SGHNT, CDR2 YYREEE (reference sequence). The V and J ends lost 5 bases and 9 bases, in that order; junction bases with no gene match: 7. The CDR3 runs to 13 residues. The CDR3 DNA sequence: TGTGCCAGCAGTTCCGGGACAGGGGCCCAAGCTTTCTTT. It codes for CASSSGTGAQAFF.

The chain combines TRBV20-1 with TRBJ2-1, with D possibly TRBD2 on 6 matching bases. This CDR3 comprises 15 residues. The V and J ends lost 3 bases and 9 bases respectively, with 21 bases between them. Germline CDR1 reads DFQATT; CDR2 reads SNEGSKA (reference sequence). CDR3 in amino acids: CSASPVGLPPAEQFF. CDR3 nucleotide sequence: TGCAGTGCTAGTCCCGTGGGACTCCCCCCCGCTGAGCAGTTCTTC.

This sequence joins TRBV27 and TRBJ1-6, with TRBD1 matching 10 bases. Germline assignment: CDR1 MNHEY and CDR2 SMNVEV (reference sequence). This CDR3 spans 16 amino acids. Germline trimming cut 4 bases from V and 4 bases from J; bases unmatched to any gene: 4. In DNA form, the CDR3 reads TGTGCCAGCAGTTCCCGGACAGGGGGTTATAATTCACCCCTCCACTTT. Its translation: CASSSRTGGYNSPLHF.